Listed here are 3 T cell receptor beta chains from one sample, sequenced in a study of blood T cell repertoires in COVID-19. Using immunoSEQ multiplex PCR, the repertoire was profiled, and TCRdb retains in-frame clones only, with some absent. The repertoire holds about 370,000 clones, roughly 90% seen once, with less than 3.5% in the top ten. Sequenced: peripheral blood. Receptors originate from a woman younger than 45 with COVID-19, enrolled during active disease.

This chain connects TRBV4-3 to TRBJ2-1; TRBD2 aligns across 12 bases. The trim removed 2 bases at V and 10 bases at J, leaving 15 bases unmatched. The CDR3 consists of 18 residues. Per the germline V gene, CDR1 is LGHNA and CDR2 is YSLEER. The CDR3 DNA sequence: TGCGCCAGCAGCCAATCCAGAAGCCCTAGCGGGAGGGAAAACGAGCAGTTCTTC. It encodes CASSQSRSPSGRENEQFF.

The chain is built from TRBV15 and TRBJ2-4, with 8 positions matching TRBD1. The length of the CDR3 is 14 residues. CDR1 LNHNV and CDR2 YYDKDF come from the germline V gene (reference sequence). The junction had 5 bases not matched to a gene; V was cut back by 3 bases and J by 7 bases. CDR3 region: CATSRNRGMNIQYF. CDR3 coding DNA: TGTGCCACCAGCAGGAACAGGGGGATGAACATTCAGTACTTC.

This clone was detected only once. The chain joins TRBV6-5 to TRBJ2-1, with 7 nucleotides matching TRBD2. The length of the CDR3 is 15 residues. CDR1 and CDR2 from the germline V gene are MNHEY and SVGAGI. Germline trimming cut 6 bases from V and 5 bases from J; bases unmatched to any gene: 10. CDR3 bases: TGTGCCAGCAGCCCGCCCTTAGCGGGTAACAATGAGCAGTTCTTC. Amino acids: CASSPPLAGNNEQFF.